The clone carrying this T cell receptor beta chain was picked up one time. Its antigen is not identified. Cells designated naive CD8 were CD45RO-negative and were positively selected for CCR7, with terminally differentiated effector memory CD45RA+ cells excluded. This sample is part of a study of shared clonotypes between healthy human individuals. Overall study: Aged 18 to 49, the donors were a couple of women and three men.

Regarding the study as a whole: Investigators collected only blood, and repertoires in tissues likely differ.

A deep-level run was used for the assay. Clones were read by immunoSEQ multiplex PCR, and TCRdb kept only the in-frame ones, dropping some. Of over 750,000 clones in the sample, just over 95% were seen once. V was clipped by 5 bases and J by 12 bases; unmatched bases: 10. Germline CDR1 reads MNHEY; CDR2 reads SMNVEV (reference sequence). This CDR3 comprises 13 residues. The TCR sequence derives from a man younger than 40 in good health. Input material: naive CD8+ T cells sorted from blood. The chain couples TRBV27 to TRBJ2-1, with 7 bases fitting TRBD2. The CDR3 DNA reads as TGTGCCAGCAGTCTGTACACGGGGAGGGTGCAGTTCTTC. This translates into CASSLYTGRVQFF.